This T cell receptor beta chain was found in a study of blood T cell repertoires in COVID-19. Whole-study context: Both acute and convalescent COVID-19 samples were obtained from the United States, Italy and Spain. PBMCs, B-cell-depleted T cells, or T cells were the source of the cDNA or gDNA that made up the material.

Original processing notes: Reference gene primers were amplified, and this amplification served to estimate nucleated cell counts. The assay was immunoSEQ multiplex PCR, and TCRdb's table has in-frame clones only and misses some. V and J calls and clone size come straight from that table; D and trimming were deduced from the DNA. The sample records about 210,000 clones, approximately 85% being singletons. The CDR3 runs to 12 residues. The germline V gene has CDR1 MNHNY and CDR2 SVGAGI (reference sequence). V was cut by 10 bases and J by 6 bases, with 16 bases left in between. The TCR comes from a woman between 45 and 60 years old with active or convalescent COVID-19. Input material: peripheral blood. The rearrangement joins TRBV6-6 to TRBJ2-7; weak D call: TRBD2 (6 bases). The CDR3 DNA reads TGTGCCACCACAGGCGGGACGTTCGAGCAGTACTTC. Its translation: CATTGGTFEQYF.